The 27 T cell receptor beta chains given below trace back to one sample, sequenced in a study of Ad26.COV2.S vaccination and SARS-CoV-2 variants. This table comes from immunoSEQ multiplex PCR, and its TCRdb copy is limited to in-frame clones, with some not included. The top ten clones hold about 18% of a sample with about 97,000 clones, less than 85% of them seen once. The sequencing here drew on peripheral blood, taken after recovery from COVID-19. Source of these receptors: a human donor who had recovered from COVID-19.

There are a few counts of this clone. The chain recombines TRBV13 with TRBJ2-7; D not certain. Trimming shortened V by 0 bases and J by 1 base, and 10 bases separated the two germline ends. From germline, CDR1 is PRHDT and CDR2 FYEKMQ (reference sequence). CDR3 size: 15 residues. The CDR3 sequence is CASSLGQSDSYEQYF. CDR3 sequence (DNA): TGTGCCAGCAGCTTAGGCCAGAGTGATTCCTACGAGCAGTACTTC.

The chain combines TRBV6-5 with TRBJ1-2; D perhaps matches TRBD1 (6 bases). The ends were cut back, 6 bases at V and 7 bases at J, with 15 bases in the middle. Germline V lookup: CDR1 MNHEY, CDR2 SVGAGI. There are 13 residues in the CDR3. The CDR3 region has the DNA TGTGCCAGCAGGAACAGGGCTGGGGTTGGCTACACCTTC. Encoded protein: CASRNRAGVGYTF.

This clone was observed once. The CDR3 DNA reads TGTGCCAGCAGCCCGCCGGGTCTTCAAGATACGCAGTATTTT. Encoded protein: CASSPPGLQDTQYF. V is TRBV28 and J is TRBJ2-3; no clear D. Germline assignment: CDR1 MDHEN and CDR2 SYDVKM. Trimming removed 6 bases from V and 5 bases from J, with 15 bases in between. CDR3 length equals 14 residues.

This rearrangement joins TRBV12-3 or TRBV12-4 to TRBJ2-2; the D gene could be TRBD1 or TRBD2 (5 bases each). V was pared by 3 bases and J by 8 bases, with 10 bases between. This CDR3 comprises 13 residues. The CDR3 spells CASSFYEGGELFF. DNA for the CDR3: TGTGCCAGCAGTTTTTACGAGGGGGGGGAGCTGTTTTTT.

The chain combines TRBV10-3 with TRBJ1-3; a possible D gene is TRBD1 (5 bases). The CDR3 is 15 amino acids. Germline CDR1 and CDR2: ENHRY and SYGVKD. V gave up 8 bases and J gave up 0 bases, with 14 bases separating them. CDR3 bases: TGTGCCATCGGACGACAGTCTAGCTCTGGAAACACCATATATTTT. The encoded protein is CAIGRQSSSGNTIYF.

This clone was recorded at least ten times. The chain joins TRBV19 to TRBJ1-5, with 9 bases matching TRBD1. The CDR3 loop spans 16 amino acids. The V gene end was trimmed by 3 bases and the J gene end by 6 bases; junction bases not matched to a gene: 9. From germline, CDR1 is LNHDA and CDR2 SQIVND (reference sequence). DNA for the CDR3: TGTGCCAGTAGTATGGTATGGGGACAGGGTCGTCAGCCCCAGCATTTT. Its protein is CASSMVWGQGRQPQHF. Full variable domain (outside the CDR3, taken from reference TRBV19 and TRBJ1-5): DGGITQSPKYLFRKEGQNVTLSCEQNLNHDAMYWYRQDPGQGLRLIYYSQIVNDFQKGDIAEGYSVSREKKESFPLTVTSAQKNPTAFYLCASSMVWGQGRQPQHFGDGTRLSIL.

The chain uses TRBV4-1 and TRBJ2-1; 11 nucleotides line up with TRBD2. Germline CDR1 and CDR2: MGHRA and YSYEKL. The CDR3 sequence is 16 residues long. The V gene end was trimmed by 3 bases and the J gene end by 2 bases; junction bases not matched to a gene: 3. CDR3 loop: CASSHISGGAYNEQFF. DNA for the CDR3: TGCGCCAGCAGCCACATTAGCGGGGGGGCCTACAATGAGCAGTTCTTC.

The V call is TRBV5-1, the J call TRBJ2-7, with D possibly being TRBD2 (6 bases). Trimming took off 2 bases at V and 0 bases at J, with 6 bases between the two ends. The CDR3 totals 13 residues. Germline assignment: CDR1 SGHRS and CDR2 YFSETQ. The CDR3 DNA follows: TGCGCCAGCAGCTTCGGGAGCTCCTACGAGCAGTACTTC. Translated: CASSFGSSYEQYF.

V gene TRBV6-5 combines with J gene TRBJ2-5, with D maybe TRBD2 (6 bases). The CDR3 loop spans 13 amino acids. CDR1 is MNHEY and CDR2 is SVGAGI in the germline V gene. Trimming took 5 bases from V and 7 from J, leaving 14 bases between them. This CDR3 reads CASSSQPGRTQYF. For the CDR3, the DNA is TGTGCCAGCAGTAGCCAGCCCGGGAGGACCCAGTACTTC.

In nucleotides, the CDR3 is TGTGCCAGCAAGGGACAGGGGACTGGGGCTTTCTTT. Residues: CASKGQGTGAFF. The chain links TRBV12-3 or TRBV12-4 to TRBJ1-1; the match to TRBD1 covers 10 bases. CDR3 size: 12 residues. The ends lost 7 bases at V and 11 bases at J; junction bases unmatched: 7.

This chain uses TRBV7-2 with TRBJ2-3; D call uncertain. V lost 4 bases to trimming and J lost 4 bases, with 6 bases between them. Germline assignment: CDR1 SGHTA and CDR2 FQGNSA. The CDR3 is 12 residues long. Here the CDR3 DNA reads TGTGCCAGCAGCTCATTTTCAGATACGCAGTATTTT. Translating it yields CASSSFSDTQYF.

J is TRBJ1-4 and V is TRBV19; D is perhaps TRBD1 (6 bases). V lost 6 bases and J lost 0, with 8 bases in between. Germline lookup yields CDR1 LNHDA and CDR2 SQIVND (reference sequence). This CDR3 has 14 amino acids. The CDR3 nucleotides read TGTGCCAGTAGGGACAGAGCAACTAATGAAAAACTGTTTTTT. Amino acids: CASRDRATNEKLFF.

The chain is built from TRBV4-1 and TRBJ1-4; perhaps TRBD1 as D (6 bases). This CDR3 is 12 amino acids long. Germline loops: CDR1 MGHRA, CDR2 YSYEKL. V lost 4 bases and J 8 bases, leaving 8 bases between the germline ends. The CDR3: CASSPRGEKLFF. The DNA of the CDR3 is TGCGCCAGCAGCCCGAGGGGGGAAAAACTGTTTTTT.

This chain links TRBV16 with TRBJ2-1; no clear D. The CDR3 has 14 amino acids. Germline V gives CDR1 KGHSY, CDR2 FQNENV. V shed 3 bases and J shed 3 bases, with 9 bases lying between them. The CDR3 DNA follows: TGTGCCAGCAGCCACCATAAGGTCTACAATGAGCAGTTCTTC. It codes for CASSHHKVYNEQFF.

The CDR3 reads CSASYPGANYGYTF. In nucleotides, the CDR3 is TGCAGTGCTAGTTATCCGGGGGCCAACTATGGCTACACCTTC. The rearrangement links TRBV20-1 to TRBJ1-2; D is possibly TRBD1 (6 bases). The V end lost 3 bases, the J end lost 2 bases, and 13 bases lay between the germline ends. The CDR3 consists of 14 residues. Germline assignment: CDR1 DFQATT and CDR2 SNEGSKA (reference sequence).

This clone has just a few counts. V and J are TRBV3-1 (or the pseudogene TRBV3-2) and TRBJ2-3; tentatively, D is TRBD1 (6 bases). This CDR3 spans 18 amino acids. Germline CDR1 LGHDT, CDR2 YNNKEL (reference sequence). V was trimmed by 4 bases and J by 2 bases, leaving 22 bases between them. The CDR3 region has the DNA TGTGCCAGCAGCCGACCGGCCTCTGGACAGTCCCACACAGATACGCAGTATTTT. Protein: CASSRPASGQSHTDTQYF.

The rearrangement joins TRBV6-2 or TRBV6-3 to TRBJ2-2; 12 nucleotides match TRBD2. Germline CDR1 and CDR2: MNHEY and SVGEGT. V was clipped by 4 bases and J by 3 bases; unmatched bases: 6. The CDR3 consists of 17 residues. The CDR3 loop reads CASSWETSGGHTGELFF. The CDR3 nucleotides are TGTGCCAGCAGTTGGGAGACTAGCGGGGGACACACCGGGGAGCTGTTTTTT.

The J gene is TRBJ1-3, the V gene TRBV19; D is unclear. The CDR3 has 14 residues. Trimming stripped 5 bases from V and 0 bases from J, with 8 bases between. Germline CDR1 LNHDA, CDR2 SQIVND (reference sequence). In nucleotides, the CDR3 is TGTGCCAGTAGTCTTACATTCTCTGGAAACACCATATATTTT. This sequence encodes CASSLTFSGNTIYF.

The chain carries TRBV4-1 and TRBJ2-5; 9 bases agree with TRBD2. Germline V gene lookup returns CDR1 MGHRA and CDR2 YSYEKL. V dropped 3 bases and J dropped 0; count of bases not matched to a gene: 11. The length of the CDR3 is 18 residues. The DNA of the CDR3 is TGCGCCAGCAGCCAGGACCCAAGCGGGGGGTACTACCAAGAGACCCAGTACTTC. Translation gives CASSQDPSGGYYQETQYF.

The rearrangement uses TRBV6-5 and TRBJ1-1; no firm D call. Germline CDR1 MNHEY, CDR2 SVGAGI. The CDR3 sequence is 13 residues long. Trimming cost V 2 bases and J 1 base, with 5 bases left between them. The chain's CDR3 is CASSYQENTEAFF. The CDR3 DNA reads TGTGCCAGCAGTTACCAGGAGAACACTGAAGCTTTCTTT.

CDR3 in DNA: TGTGCCAGCAGCCCGATGGGACACTACTACGAGCAGTACTTC. This sequence encodes CASSPMGHYYEQYF. J is TRBJ2-7 and V is TRBV7-2, with D possibly being TRBD1 (6 bases). CDR1 is SGHTA, CDR2 FQGNSA, per germline. The CDR3 totals 14 residues. The V end was cut by 5 bases, the J end by 3 bases, with 14 bases between. Filled out from reference TRBV7-2 and TRBJ2-7, the complete variable domain reads GAGVSQSPSNKVTEKGKDVELRCDPISGHTALYWYRQSLGQGLEFLIYFQGNSAPDKSGLPSDRFSAERTGGSVSTLTIQRTQQEDSAVYLCASSPMGHYYEQYFGPGTRLTVT.

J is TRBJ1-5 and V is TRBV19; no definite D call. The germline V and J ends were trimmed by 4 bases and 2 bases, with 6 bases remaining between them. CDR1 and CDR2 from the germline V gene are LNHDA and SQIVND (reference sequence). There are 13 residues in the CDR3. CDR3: CASSNSRNQPQHF. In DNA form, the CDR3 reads TGTGCCAGTAGTAATAGTCGCAATCAGCCCCAGCATTTT.

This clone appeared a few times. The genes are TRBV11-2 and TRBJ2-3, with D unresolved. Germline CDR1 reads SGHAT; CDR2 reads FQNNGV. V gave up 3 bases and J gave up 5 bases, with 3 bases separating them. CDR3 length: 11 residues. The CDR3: CASSFKDTQYF. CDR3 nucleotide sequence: TGTGCCAGCAGCTTTAAAGATACGCAGTATTTT. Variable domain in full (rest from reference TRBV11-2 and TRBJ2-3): EAGVAQSPRYKIIEKRQSVAFWCNPISGHATLYWYQQILGQGPKLLIQFQNNGVVDDSQLPKDRFSAERLKGVDSTLKIQPAKLEDSAVYLCASSFKDTQYFGPGTRLTVL.

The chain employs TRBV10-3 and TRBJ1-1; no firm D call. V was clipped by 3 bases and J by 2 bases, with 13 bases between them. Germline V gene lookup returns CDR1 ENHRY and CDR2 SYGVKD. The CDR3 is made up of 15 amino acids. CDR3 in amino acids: CAISDVSTVNTEAFF. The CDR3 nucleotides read TGTGCCATCAGTGATGTATCTACAGTCAACACTGAAGCTTTCTTT.

CDR3 sequence reads: CASSYPLQGQQETQYF. CDR3 coding DNA: TGTGCCAGCAGTTACCCACTCCAGGGACAACAAGAGACCCAGTACTTC. The genes are TRBV6-6 and TRBJ2-5; D is perhaps TRBD1 (6 bases). Germline V gene sequence: CDR1 MNHNY, CDR2 SVGAGI (reference sequence). The V gene lost 2 bases and the J gene lost 2 bases, with 15 bases spanning the gap. This CDR3 spans 16 amino acids.

CDR3 coding DNA: TGCAGCGTCCGATTCCTCGGCTCTGGGGCCAACGTCCTGACTTTC. This translates into CSVRFLGSGANVLTF. The chain is built from TRBV29-1 and TRBJ2-6; D remains ambiguous. V lost 6 bases and J lost 0, with 12 bases in between. The germline gives CDR1 SQVTM, CDR2 ANQGSEA. The CDR3 has 15 residues.

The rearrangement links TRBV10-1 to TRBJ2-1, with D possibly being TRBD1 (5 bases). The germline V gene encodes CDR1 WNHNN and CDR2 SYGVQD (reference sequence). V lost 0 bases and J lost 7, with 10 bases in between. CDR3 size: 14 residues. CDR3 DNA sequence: TGCGCCAGCAGTGAGTCCCCAGGGCCGAATGAGCAGTTCTTC. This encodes CASSESPGPNEQFF.